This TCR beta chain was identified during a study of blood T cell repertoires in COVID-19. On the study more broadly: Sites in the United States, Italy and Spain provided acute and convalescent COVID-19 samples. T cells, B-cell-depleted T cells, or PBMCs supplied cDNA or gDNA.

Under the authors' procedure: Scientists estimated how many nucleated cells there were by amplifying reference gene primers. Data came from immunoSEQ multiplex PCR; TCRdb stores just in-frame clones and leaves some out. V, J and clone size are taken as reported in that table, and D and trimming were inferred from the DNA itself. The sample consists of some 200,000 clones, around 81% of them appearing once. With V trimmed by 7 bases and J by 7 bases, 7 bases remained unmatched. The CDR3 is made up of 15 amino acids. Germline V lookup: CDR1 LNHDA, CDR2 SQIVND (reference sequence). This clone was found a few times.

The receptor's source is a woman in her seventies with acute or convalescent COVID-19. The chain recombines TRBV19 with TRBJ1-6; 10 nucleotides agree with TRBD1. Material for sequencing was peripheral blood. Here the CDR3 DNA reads TGTGCCAGTACCCTATCGGGACAGGGGAATTCACCCCTCCACTTT. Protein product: CASTLSGQGNSPLHF. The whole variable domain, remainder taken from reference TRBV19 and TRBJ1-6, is DGGITQSPKYLFRKEGQNVTLSCEQNLNHDAMYWYRQDPGQGLRLIYYSQIVNDFQKGDIAEGYSVSREKKESFPLTVTSAQKNPTAFYLCASTLSGQGNSPLHFGNGTRLTVT.